These T cell receptor beta chains were read from a single sample in a study of blood T cell repertoires in COVID-19. Using immunoSEQ multiplex PCR, the repertoire was profiled, and TCRdb retains in-frame clones only, with some absent. The repertoire holds 200,000 to 250,000 clones, with 85% to 90% as singletons. Material for sequencing was peripheral blood. Every receptor here comes from a man aged 25-45 years with COVID-19, enrolled during active disease. Both conserved end residues are part of each CDR3. Each record gives: clone size, D gene, V gene, J gene, CDR3 DNA, CDR3 protein. D genes are given only for firm matches. Size is omitted from some rows. Given values are once, few, many or a class for expanded clones.

abundance: few
d_gene: TRBD1
v_gene: TRBV27
j_gene: TRBJ1-3
CDR3nt: TGTGCCAGCAGTTTATCGGGCAGGGGGCTAGGAAACACCATATATTTT
CDR3aa: CASSLSGRGLGNTIYF

abundance: once
d_gene: TRBD1
v_gene: TRBV14
j_gene: TRBJ2-1
CDR3nt: TGTGCCAGCAGCCAAGAGTCAGGGGGCTGGAATGAGCAGTTCTTC
CDR3aa: CASSQESGGWNEQFF

abundance: -
d_gene: TRBD1
v_gene: TRBV6-2/TRBV6-3
j_gene: TRBJ1-1
CDR3nt: TGTGCCAGCAGTACAGAGGGGGCTCTGACCACTGAAGCTTTCTTT
CDR3aa: CASSTEGALTTEAFF

abundance: -
d_gene: -
v_gene: TRBV5-5
j_gene: TRBJ2-3
CDR3nt: TGTGCCAGCAGCTTTGGCGGTTTACGCACAGATACGCAGTATTTT
CDR3aa: CASSFGGLRTDTQYF

abundance: -
d_gene: -
v_gene: TRBV7-8
j_gene: TRBJ1-1
CDR3nt: TGTGCCAGCAGCTTCTCGCTTGCGGCTGAAGCTTTCTTT
CDR3aa: CASSFSLAAEAFF

abundance: -
d_gene: -
v_gene: TRBV5-1
j_gene: TRBJ1-5
CDR3nt: TGCGCCAGCAGCCCAGCGGAGGAGGGTCAGCCCCAGCATTTT
CDR3aa: CASSPAEEGQPQHF

abundance: -
d_gene: TRBD2
v_gene: TRBV24-1
j_gene: TRBJ2-2
CDR3nt: TGTGCCACCAGTGATTACCGGACTAGCGGGAGGGCCGTCGGGGAGCTGTTTTTT
CDR3aa: CATSDYRTSGRAVGELFF

abundance: once
d_gene: -
v_gene: TRBV7-2
j_gene: TRBJ1-6
CDR3nt: TGTGCCAGCAGCTTACTCTATCGGGAGGATAATTCACCCCTCCACTTT
CDR3aa: CASSLLYREDNSPLHF

abundance: -
d_gene: -
v_gene: TRBV14
j_gene: TRBJ2-1
CDR3nt: TGTGCCAGCAGCCCTCACCCCGCGGGTGAGCAGTTCTTC
CDR3aa: CASSPHPAGEQFF

abundance: -
d_gene: TRBD1
v_gene: TRBV11-2
j_gene: TRBJ2-1
CDR3nt: TGTGCCAGCAGCTCCACGGACAGGTTTGCTTACAATGAGCAGTTCTTC
CDR3aa: CASSSTDRFAYNEQFF

abundance: -
d_gene: TRBD1
v_gene: TRBV19
j_gene: TRBJ1-2
CDR3nt: TGTGCCAGTAGCAGGGGACAGGGAAGTGGTAACTATGGCTACACCTTC
CDR3aa: CASSRGQGSGNYGYTF

abundance: -
d_gene: TRBD1
v_gene: TRBV4-3
j_gene: TRBJ2-1
CDR3nt: TGCGCCAGCAGCCGCGACCGGACAGGGCATTCCGATGAGCAGTTCTTC
CDR3aa: CASSRDRTGHSDEQFF

abundance: -
d_gene: -
v_gene: TRBV4-1
j_gene: TRBJ1-1
CDR3nt: TGCGCCAGCAGCCATCTTAACACTAGGACCTGGGTAGATCCCGAAGCTTTCTTT
CDR3aa: CASSHLNTRTWVDPEAFF

abundance: -
d_gene: TRBD1
v_gene: TRBV5-6
j_gene: TRBJ2-7
CDR3nt: TGTGCCAGCAGCCTGCACAATTGGGACAGAAGTTACGAGCAGTACTTC
CDR3aa: CASSLHNWDRSYEQYF

abundance: -
d_gene: TRBD1
v_gene: TRBV6-5
j_gene: TRBJ1-5
CDR3nt: TGTGCCAGCAATCTCGGGACAGTAGGCAATCAGCCCCAGCATTTT
CDR3aa: CASNLGTVGNQPQHF

abundance: -
d_gene: -
v_gene: TRBV18
j_gene: TRBJ1-6
CDR3nt: TGTGCCAGCTCACCGATGGCAACAGTTACGGGAACCTATAATTCACCCCTCCACTTT
CDR3aa: CASSPMATVTGTYNSPLHF

abundance: once
d_gene: -
v_gene: TRBV5-6
j_gene: TRBJ1-3
CDR3nt: TGTGCCAGCAGCTTGGGACAGGCTGGAAACACCATATATTTT
CDR3aa: CASSLGQAGNTIYF

abundance: once
d_gene: TRBD2
v_gene: TRBV11-3
j_gene: TRBJ2-3
CDR3nt: TGTGCCAGCAGCTTAGGGGAGCTAGCGGGGGGACACACAGATACGCAGTATTTT
CDR3aa: CASSLGELAGGHTDTQYF

abundance: -
d_gene: TRBD1
v_gene: TRBV6-1
j_gene: TRBJ1-5
CDR3nt: TGTGCCAGCAGTGAAGGGGCAGGGGGCGTTCAGCCCCAGCATTTT
CDR3aa: CASSEGAGGVQPQHF

abundance: -
d_gene: TRBD1
v_gene: TRBV5-4
j_gene: TRBJ2-7
CDR3nt: TGTGCCAGCACCCCAACACCCCGGGACAGACTCTACGAGCAGTACTTC
CDR3aa: CASTPTPRDRLYEQYF

abundance: -
d_gene: TRBD1
v_gene: TRBV2
j_gene: TRBJ1-3
CDR3nt: TGTGCCAGCAGGGGGGACAGCCTAGGAAACACCATATATTTT
CDR3aa: CASRGDSLGNTIYF

abundance: -
d_gene: -
v_gene: TRBV19
j_gene: TRBJ1-2
CDR3nt: TGTGCCAGCTCTCAGGGTCCGGACTATGGCTACACCTTC
CDR3aa: CASSQGPDYGYTF

abundance: -
d_gene: TRBD2
v_gene: TRBV6-2/TRBV6-3
j_gene: TRBJ2-1
CDR3nt: TGTGCCAGCAGTTATTCCTGGACTAGCGCCTACAATGAGCAGTTCTTC
CDR3aa: CASSYSWTSAYNEQFF

abundance: -
d_gene: -
v_gene: TRBV29-1
j_gene: TRBJ1-2
CDR3nt: TGCAGCGTTGAATCAGCGAGATGGCGTGGCTACACCTTC
CDR3aa: CSVESARWRGYTF

abundance: -
d_gene: -
v_gene: TRBV18
j_gene: TRBJ1-5
CDR3nt: TGTGCCAGCTCATCCGATCCCCAGGGGCGGGCAGGGCCCCAGCATTTT
CDR3aa: CASSSDPQGRAGPQHF

abundance: -
d_gene: TRBD1
v_gene: TRBV6-5
j_gene: TRBJ1-1
CDR3nt: TGTGCCAGCCAGGGGGAGAGGAGCACTGAAGCTTTCTTT
CDR3aa: CASQGERSTEAFF

abundance: few
d_gene: -
v_gene: TRBV7-7
j_gene: TRBJ1-3
CDR3nt: TGTGCCAGCAGCTTAGGATCCGCGAGCTCTGGAAACACCATATATTTT
CDR3aa: CASSLGSASSGNTIYF

abundance: -
d_gene: -
v_gene: TRBV11-2
j_gene: TRBJ2-5
CDR3nt: TGTGCCAGCAGACCTCCGGGACTGAAAGAGACCCAGTACTTC
CDR3aa: CASRPPGLKETQYF

abundance: -
d_gene: TRBD2
v_gene: TRBV6-5
j_gene: TRBJ2-1
CDR3nt: TGTGCCAGCAGAATTCTAGCGGGAAACAATGAGCAGTTCTTC
CDR3aa: CASRILAGNNEQFF

abundance: -
d_gene: TRBD1
v_gene: TRBV12-3/TRBV12-4
j_gene: TRBJ1-1
CDR3nt: TGTGCCAGCAGTTTAGGACAGGGGTACGAAGCTTTCTTT
CDR3aa: CASSLGQGYEAFF

abundance: -
d_gene: -
v_gene: TRBV19
j_gene: TRBJ1-2
CDR3nt: TGTGCCAGTAGGACCGCGGTTTATGGCTACACCTTC
CDR3aa: CASRTAVYGYTF

abundance: few
d_gene: TRBD1
v_gene: TRBV6-5
j_gene: TRBJ1-5
CDR3nt: TGTGCCAGCAGAGACAGGGGCAATCAGCCCCAGCATTTT
CDR3aa: CASRDRGNQPQHF

abundance: -
d_gene: -
v_gene: TRBV7-2
j_gene: TRBJ2-1
CDR3nt: TGTGCCAGCAGCTTTGACATCCGTATCTACAATGAGCAGTTCTTC
CDR3aa: CASSFDIRIYNEQFF

abundance: -
d_gene: TRBD1
v_gene: TRBV7-3
j_gene: TRBJ2-2
CDR3nt: TGTGCCAGCAGCCTCAGGGGGACCACCGGGGAGCTGTTTTTT
CDR3aa: CASSLRGTTGELFF

abundance: -
d_gene: TRBD2
v_gene: TRBV7-2
j_gene: TRBJ2-7
CDR3nt: TGTGCCAGCAGCGGGACTAGCGGGCCCTACGAGCAGTACTTC
CDR3aa: CASSGTSGPYEQYF

abundance: -
d_gene: -
v_gene: TRBV6-5
j_gene: TRBJ2-1
CDR3nt: TGTGCCAGCAGCAAGGGACACGAACTGCCTAGTGAGCAGTTCTTC
CDR3aa: CASSKGHELPSEQFF

abundance: -
d_gene: -
v_gene: TRBV3-1/TRBV3-2
j_gene: TRBJ2-5
CDR3nt: TGTGCCAGCAGCCAAGGCGGGGCAGTCCGTAACTTC
CDR3aa: CASSQGGAVRNF

abundance: -
d_gene: -
v_gene: TRBV4-1
j_gene: TRBJ2-1
CDR3nt: TGCGCCAGCAGCCAAGCAGGTATGGACAATGAGCAGTTCTTC
CDR3aa: CASSQAGMDNEQFF

abundance: -
d_gene: TRBD1
v_gene: TRBV7-3
j_gene: TRBJ1-2
CDR3nt: TGTGCCAGCAGCTTGGGGGACAGGGGAGCTGGCTACACCTTC
CDR3aa: CASSLGDRGAGYTF

abundance: -
d_gene: TRBD2
v_gene: TRBV29-1
j_gene: TRBJ2-6
CDR3nt: TGCAGCGTTTCCGCGGGAGGAGGGGCTGGGGCCAACGTCCTGACTTTC
CDR3aa: CSVSAGGGAGANVLTF

abundance: -
d_gene: TRBD1
v_gene: TRBV5-8
j_gene: TRBJ2-1
CDR3nt: TGTGCCAGCAGCACCTCGGGACAGGTATACAATGAGCAGTTCTTC
CDR3aa: CASSTSGQVYNEQFF

abundance: -
d_gene: TRBD1
v_gene: TRBV7-7
j_gene: TRBJ1-5
CDR3nt: TGTGCCAGCAGTCACCGGGACAGAAGCAATCAGCCCCAGCATTTT
CDR3aa: CASSHRDRSNQPQHF

abundance: -
d_gene: TRBD1
v_gene: TRBV4-2
j_gene: TRBJ1-4
CDR3nt: TGTGCCAGCAGCCAAGGGCCGGGACAGCAGGAAAAACTGTTTTTT
CDR3aa: CASSQGPGQQEKLFF

abundance: -
d_gene: -
v_gene: TRBV7-3
j_gene: TRBJ1-2
CDR3nt: TGTGCCAGCAGCTTAAGCACGGACAGAAACTATGGCTACACCTTC
CDR3aa: CASSLSTDRNYGYTF

abundance: -
d_gene: -
v_gene: TRBV18
j_gene: TRBJ2-2
CDR3nt: TGTGCCAGCTCACAAAGGAGGACGAACGGGGAGCTGTTTTTT
CDR3aa: CASSQRRTNGELFF

abundance: -
d_gene: -
v_gene: TRBV28
j_gene: TRBJ1-1
CDR3nt: TGTGCCAGCAGTTACTACAGGGCCCACCCCCATTCTGAAGCTTTCTTT
CDR3aa: CASSYYRAHPHSEAFF

abundance: -
d_gene: TRBD2
v_gene: TRBV28
j_gene: TRBJ2-7
CDR3nt: TGTGCCAGCAGTTTGGGGCCAAGCGGGAGTTACGAGCAGTACTTC
CDR3aa: CASSLGPSGSYEQYF

abundance: few
d_gene: TRBD1
v_gene: TRBV6-2/TRBV6-3
j_gene: TRBJ1-2
CDR3nt: TGTGCCAGCAACCCGGGACAGGGCATAAGCTATGGCTACACCTTC
CDR3aa: CASNPGQGISYGYTF

abundance: -
d_gene: -
v_gene: TRBV5-1
j_gene: TRBJ1-4
CDR3nt: TGCGCCAGCAGCTTGGACGGGACAAATCCCTATACCCTTGCAACTAATGAAAAACTGTTTTTT
CDR3aa: CASSLDGTNPYTLATNEKLFF

abundance: -
d_gene: TRBD1
v_gene: TRBV19
j_gene: TRBJ1-1
CDR3nt: TGTGCCAGTAGTATGCGGGGACAGCTGAACACTGAAGCTTTCTTT
CDR3aa: CASSMRGQLNTEAFF

abundance: many
d_gene: TRBD1
v_gene: TRBV27
j_gene: TRBJ1-5
CDR3nt: TGTGCCAGCAGTCCCCGGGACAGGGTTCATCAGCCCCAGCATTTT
CDR3aa: CASSPRDRVHQPQHF

abundance: -
d_gene: TRBD1
v_gene: TRBV11-3
j_gene: TRBJ1-1
CDR3nt: TGTGCCAGCAGCTCCGGACCAGGGGGGATGAACACTGAAGCTTTCTTT
CDR3aa: CASSSGPGGMNTEAFF

abundance: -
d_gene: TRBD1
v_gene: TRBV7-9
j_gene: TRBJ2-5
CDR3nt: TGTGCCAGCAGCTTTTTATTGGACAGGGGTCGGGAGACCCAGTACTTC
CDR3aa: CASSFLLDRGRETQYF

abundance: -
d_gene: TRBD1
v_gene: TRBV27
j_gene: TRBJ1-5
CDR3nt: TGTGCCAGCAGTGACCACACAGGGGCTCGCAATCAGCCCCAGCATTTT
CDR3aa: CASSDHTGARNQPQHF